This T cell receptor beta chain was captured by sequencing in a study of blood T cell repertoires in COVID-19. Background on the study: From T cells, B-cell-depleted T cells, or PBMCs came the material, which was cDNA or gDNA.

The CDR3 sequence is 14 residues long. V trimming: 7 bases; J trimming: 2 bases; junction bases outside the gene matches: 5. The germline V gene encodes CDR1 LNHDA and CDR2 SQIVND (reference sequence). Study processing details: Estimation of nucleated cell counts was performed using reference gene primer amplification. Using immunoSEQ multiplex PCR, the repertoire was profiled, and TCRdb retains in-frame clones only, with some absent. The D gene and trimming were derived from the DNA, and the V and J assignments and clone size from that table. The table shows 90,000 or so clones, with more than 75% occurring only once.

The TCR sequence derives from a human donor in a cohort sampled during active COVID-19. V gene TRBV19 combines with J gene TRBJ2-1; 7 bases match TRBD1. The sequenced sample was peripheral blood. CDR3 DNA sequence: TGTGCCAGTAAACGGCAGGGGGCCTACAATGAGCAGTTCTTC. Translation gives CASKRQGAYNEQFF.